The next 2 T cell receptor beta chains were all read from a single sample in a study of molecular identifiers for immune sequencing clone quantification. Each CDR3 protein gets one entry after TCRdb re-called the PCR reads with MiXCR. The sample records about 640,000 distinct CDR3 sequences, 20% being singletons. Sequenced material: naive CD8+ T cells from blood, with Jurkat cell RNA spiked in. Subset specified: FACS-sorted CD8+CD4-CCR7+CD45RA+ naive T cells. These receptor sequences come from a human donor in good health. Some libraries in this study had Jurkat cell RNA spiked in.

In this sample, this clonotype turned up many times. The rearrangement joins TRBV30 to TRBJ2-7, with D possibly TRBD1 on 6 matching bases. Between the trimmed V and J ends, which lost 0 bases and 2 bases, there was a span of 11 bases. This CDR3 has 14 residues. Germline V CDR1 and CDR2: GTSNPN, SVGIG (reference sequence). CDR3 in amino acids: CAWSVQGLTYEQYF. The DNA for the CDR3 is TGTGCCTGGAGTGTACAGGGCCTCACCTACGAGCAGTACTTC.

In the case of this clonotype: Since the CDR3 does not end with the conserved phenylalanine or tryptophan, this likely comes from a read error. This chain uses TRBV6-5 with TRBJ1-1, with a tentative D call TRBD1 (5 bases). Germline values: CDR1 MNHEY, CDR2 SVGAGI. This CDR3 is built from 14 residues. V was pared by 4 bases and J by 3 bases, with 12 bases between. CDR3 coding DNA: TGTGCCAGCAGTTCCCACGGGGGGGACACTGAAGCTTTCCTT. This codes for CASSSHGGDTEAFL.